The clone carrying this T cell receptor beta chain was found once. The sample originates from a study of blood T cell repertoires in COVID-19. On the study more broadly: Spain, Italy and the United States supplied samples that represented acute and convalescent COVID-19. PBMCs, B-cell-depleted T cells, or T cells provided the cDNA or gDNA that made up the material.

The CDR3 contains 13 residues. V was cut by 3 bases and J by 6 bases, with 12 bases left in between. CDR1 and CDR2 (germline): LNHDA, SQIVND (reference sequence). Under the authors' procedure: The authors estimated nucleated cell counts from reference gene primer amplification. Only in-frame clones appear in the TCRdb table, and some are missing; sequencing was by immunoSEQ multiplex PCR. The DNA was the basis for D and trimming; V, J and clone size are from that table. Among approximately 74,000 clones listed, under 95% were seen once. V gene TRBV19 combines with J gene TRBJ2-7; the D gene is possibly TRBD1 (6 bases). The clonotype comes from a woman aged 55-69 years with active COVID-19. Sequencing was performed on peripheral blood. The CDR3 DNA reads TGTGCCAGTAGTATTTACAGGGAAGGCGAGCAGTACTTC. Translated: CASSIYREGEQYF.